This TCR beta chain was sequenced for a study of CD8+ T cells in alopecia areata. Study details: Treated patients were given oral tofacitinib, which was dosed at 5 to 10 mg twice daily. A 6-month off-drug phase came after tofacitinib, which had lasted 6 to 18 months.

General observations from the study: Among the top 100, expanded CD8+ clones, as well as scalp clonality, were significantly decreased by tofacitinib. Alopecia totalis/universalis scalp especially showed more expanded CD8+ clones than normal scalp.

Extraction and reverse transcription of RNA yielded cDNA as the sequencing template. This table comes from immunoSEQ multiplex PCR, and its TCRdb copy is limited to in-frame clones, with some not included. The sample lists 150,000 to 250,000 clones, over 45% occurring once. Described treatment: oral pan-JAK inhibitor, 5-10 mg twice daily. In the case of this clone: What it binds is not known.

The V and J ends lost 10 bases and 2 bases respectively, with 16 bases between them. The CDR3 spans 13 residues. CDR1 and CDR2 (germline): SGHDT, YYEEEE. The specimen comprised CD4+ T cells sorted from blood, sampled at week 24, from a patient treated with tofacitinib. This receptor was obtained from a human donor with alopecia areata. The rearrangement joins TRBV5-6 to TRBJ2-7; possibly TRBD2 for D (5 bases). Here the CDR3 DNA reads TGTGCCGCAAAACAGCGAGGGACCTACGAGCAGTACTTC. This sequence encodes CAAKQRGTYEQYF.